The clone carrying this TCR beta chain was observed once. The CDR3 covers 14 residues. The V gene's germline CDR1 is LNHDA and CDR2 SQIVND (reference sequence). V trimming: 3 bases; J trimming: 5 bases; junction bases outside the gene matches: 5. These data belong to a study of blood T cell repertoires in COVID-19. Method: immunoSEQ multiplex PCR; TCRdb's copy keeps in-frame clones and lacks some. Of 150,000 or so clones listed, around four fifths are singletons. The chain employs TRBV19 and TRBJ2-5, with 8 bases aligning to TRBD2. Input material: PBMCs or T cells enriched from blood (not recorded which). The clonotype was recovered from a woman in her fifties or sixties who had recovered from COVID-19. CDR3 amino acids: CASSIMRGAETQYF. The CDR3 DNA is TGTGCCAGTAGTATTATGCGGGGGGCGGAGACCCAGTACTTC.